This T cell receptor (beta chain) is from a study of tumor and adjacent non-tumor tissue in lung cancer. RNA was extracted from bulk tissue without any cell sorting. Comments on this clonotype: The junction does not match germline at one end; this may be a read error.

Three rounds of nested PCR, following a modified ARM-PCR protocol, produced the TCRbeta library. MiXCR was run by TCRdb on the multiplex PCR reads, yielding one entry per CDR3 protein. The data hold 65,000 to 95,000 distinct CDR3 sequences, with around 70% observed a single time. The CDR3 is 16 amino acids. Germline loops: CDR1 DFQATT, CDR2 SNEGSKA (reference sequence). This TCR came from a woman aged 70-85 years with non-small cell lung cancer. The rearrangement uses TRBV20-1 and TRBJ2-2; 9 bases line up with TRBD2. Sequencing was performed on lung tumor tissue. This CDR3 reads CSARDPREGGTGELFF. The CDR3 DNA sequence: TGCAGTGCTAGAGATCCGCGGGAGGGCGGCACCGGGGAACTGTTTTTT.